This T cell receptor (beta chain) was captured by sequencing in a study of Graves' ophthalmopathy and Graves' hyperthyroidism. The germline V gene encodes CDR1 SGHTA and CDR2 FQGTGA. CDR3 length: 15 residues. Exclusion criteria comprised other autoimmune diseases, uncontrolled infections, pregnancy or lactation in patients. RNA transcripts were the source from which TCR beta CDR3 regions were amplified. HTBI-primed RT-PCR formed the first round, and a multiplex PCR formed the second. MiXCR was run by TCRdb on the multiplex PCR reads, yielding one entry per CDR3 protein. The sample records about 740,000 distinct CDR3 sequences, 40% being singletons. This clonotype was seen a few times. Its antigen remains unidentified. At one of its ends the junction is not consistent with the germline gene, which may arise from a read error. Study-level results: Also, most clonotypes expanded in the thyroid above 0.001 frequency appeared in blood.

Source material: peripheral blood. This rearrangement joins TRBV7-3 to TRBJ1-2; D might be TRBD1 (6 bases). The sequence came from an adult man with Graves' ophthalmopathy. This CDR3 is CASSHLKQGWWGYTF. For the CDR3, the DNA is TGCGCCAGCAGCCACCTTAAACAGGGTTGGTGGGGCTACACCTTC.